The 6 T cell receptor beta chains listed next were all sequenced from one sample in a study of blood T cell repertoires in COVID-19. Generated by immunoSEQ multiplex PCR, the TCRdb table keeps only in-frame clones and is missing some. The sample has about 210,000 clones, 75% to 85% seen once. Material: peripheral blood. These receptors were obtained from a man aged 50-60 years with active or convalescent COVID-19.

V is TRBV5-1 and J is TRBJ1-1, with D unresolved. Germline V lookup: CDR1 SGHRS, CDR2 YFSETQ. Trimming took off 1 base at V and 5 bases at J, with 12 bases between the two ends. The CDR3 is 14 residues long. CDR3: CASSLREGGTEAFF. The CDR3 DNA reads as TGCGCCAGCAGCTTGCGCGAGGGAGGGACTGAAGCTTTCTTT.

This chain uses TRBV5-1 with TRBJ2-3; possible D gene TRBD1, 5 bases. Germline V gives CDR1 SGHRS, CDR2 YFSETQ. Trimming shortened V by 0 bases and J by 4 bases, and 12 bases separated the two germline ends. CDR3 length: 15 residues. The CDR3 spells CASSLASQGADTQYF. CDR3 DNA: TGCGCCAGCAGCTTGGCCTCTCAGGGTGCAGATACGCAGTATTTT.

J is TRBJ1-6 and V is TRBV7-2, with TRBD1 matching 7 bases. Germline V gene sequence: CDR1 SGHTA, CDR2 FQGNSA. The CDR3 totals 14 residues. V trimming: 5 bases; J trimming: 10 bases; junction bases outside the gene matches: 8. CDR3 DNA sequence: TGTGCCAGCAGCCTACGACAGGGTGACTCACCCCTCCACTTT. Amino acid sequence: CASSLRQGDSPLHF.

The chain has TRBV2 and TRBJ2-1, with 9 bases that match TRBD1. This CDR3 contains 15 residues. In germline, CDR1 is SNHLY, CDR2 FYNNEI. Trimming removed 3 bases from V and 2 bases from J; junction bases left unmatched: 2. CDR3 protein: CASSDRTGAYNEQFF. The CDR3 DNA is TGTGCCAGCAGTGACCGGACAGGGGCCTACAATGAGCAGTTCTTC.

This sequence joins TRBV5-8 and TRBJ2-7; D might be TRBD2 (5 bases). V lost 3 bases and J lost 1, with 17 bases in between. CDR1 is SGHTS and CDR2 is YDEGEE in the germline V gene. CDR3 length: 16 amino acids. The CDR3 reads CASSYEPWEPSYEQYV. The CDR3 nucleotides are TGTGCCAGCAGCTACGAACCCTGGGAGCCTTCCTACGAGCAGTACGTC.

This clone appeared a single time. The rearrangement links TRBV7-3 to TRBJ2-5, with D possibly matching TRBD1 (6 bases). Trimming removed 4 bases from V and 0 bases from J, with 12 bases in between. The CDR3 covers 15 residues. In germline, CDR1 is SGHTA, CDR2 FQGTGA. The DNA for the CDR3 is TGTGCCAGCAGCTCACAGGGAGTGTACCAAGAGACCCAGTACTTC. The encoded protein is CASSSQGVYQETQYF.